Listed here are 31 T cell receptor beta chains from one sample, sequenced in a study of T cell responses to AZD1222 COVID-19 vaccine (dated by TCRdb to 2020 to 2023). The library was obtained by the immunoSEQ multiplex PCR assay. In its TCRdb copy, this immuneACCESS table keeps in-frame sequences only and misses some clones. Where compared with another copy, unresolved V genes explain less than half of these, and the others have no known cause. This sample comprises 40,000 to 50,000 clones, about 87% of them detected only once. In total, the top ten clones hold roughly 25% of the sample. What this sample's time point label stands for: about 28 days (+/-7) after the second vaccine dose. This sample comprised peripheral blood, obtained 28 days after the second AZD1222 dose. These TCRs come from an adult who received the AZD1222 COVID-19 vaccine.

The gene calls are TRBV29-1 and TRBJ2-7; D tentatively reads TRBD1 or TRBD2 (6 bases each). The CDR3 runs to 14 residues. Per germline, CDR1 SQVTM and CDR2 ANQGSEA. V was shortened by 4 bases and J by 6 bases, with 19 bases between the two germline ends. CDR3 protein: CSVGPRTGAREQYF. The CDR3 DNA follows: TGCAGCGTTGGTCCCCGGACGGGGGCCCGCGAGCAGTACTTC.

J is TRBJ1-1 and V is TRBV6-6; tentatively, D is TRBD1 (5 bases). Germline V gives CDR1 MNHNY, CDR2 SVGAGI (reference sequence). The V and J ends lost 7 bases and 1 base respectively, with 19 bases between them. The CDR3 has 16 residues. CDR3 DNA sequence: TGTGCCAGCACATCAATTTGGGGGAGGGGGAACACTGAAGCTTTCTTT. Translating it yields CASTSIWGRGNTEAFF.

This chain connects TRBV20-1 to TRBJ2-1; weak D call: TRBD1 (5 bases). The CDR3 spans 11 residues. V was trimmed by 5 bases and J by 10 bases, leaving 12 bases between them. The germline gives CDR1 DFQATT, CDR2 SNEGSKA (reference sequence). CDR3 sequence reads: CSAGRTREQFF. The CDR3 DNA follows: TGCAGTGCTGGGCGGACAAGGGAGCAGTTCTTC.

The chain has TRBV9 and TRBJ2-3, with D perhaps matching TRBD1 or TRBD2 (5 bases each). CDR3 length equals 15 residues. Trimming pared 3 bases from V and 1 base from J, leaving 12 bases between. In germline, CDR1 is SGDLS, CDR2 YYNGEE. In DNA, the CDR3 is TGTGCCAGCAGCGCCGGGGCGGTGGGCACAGATACGCAGTATTTT. Protein: CASSAGAVGTDTQYF.

The V call is TRBV7-3, the J call TRBJ2-5, with D perhaps matching TRBD1 (6 bases). From germline, CDR1 is SGHTA and CDR2 FQGTGA. V lost 6 bases and J lost 4, with 24 bases in between. There are 17 residues in the CDR3. The CDR3 nucleotides are TGTGCCAGCAGTGATGATACCGGGCAGGGGATAGGAGAGACCCAGTACTTC. Protein product: CASSDDTGQGIGETQYF.

The CDR3 sequence is CASSSGTSGTETQYF. In nucleotides, the CDR3 is TGTGCCAGCAGCTCCGGGACTAGCGGGACAGAGACCCAGTACTTC. This chain connects TRBV9 to TRBJ2-5, with 13 positions matching TRBD2. Germline V gene lookup returns CDR1 SGDLS and CDR2 YYNGEE. The CDR3 sequence is 15 residues long. Trimming cost V 4 bases and J 4 bases; bases outside gene matches: 4.

The rearrangement joins TRBV10-3 to TRBJ1-6; D perhaps matches TRBD1 (5 bases). Per the germline V gene, CDR1 is ENHRY and CDR2 is SYGVKD. Trimming left V 4 bases short and J 7 bases short, with 11 bases between. The CDR3 covers 14 residues. The CDR3 is CAISGGTGNSPLHF. CDR3 sequence (DNA): TGTGCCATCAGTGGGGGGACGGGGAATTCACCCCTCCACTTT.

The chain has TRBV6-5 and TRBJ2-7; a weak D match, TRBD2 (5 bases). This CDR3 has 13 amino acids. Trimming shortened V by 0 bases and J by 7 bases, and 10 bases separated the two germline ends. Per the germline V gene, CDR1 is MNHEY and CDR2 is SVGAGI. CDR3 amino acids: CASSYSSPGEQYF. CDR3 DNA sequence: TGTGCCAGCAGTTACTCGTCCCCGGGGGAGCAGTACTTC.

This chain uses TRBV28 with TRBJ1-2; 9 nucleotides match TRBD1. The CDR3 runs to 13 residues. Looked up from germline, CDR1 is MDHEN and CDR2 is SYDVKM. Unmatched junction bases numbered 6, after V lost 5 bases and J lost 8 bases. CDR3 DNA sequence: TGTGCCAGCAGTCTACAGGGGGCGAAAGGCTACACCTTC. Translating it yields CASSLQGAKGYTF.

The V gene is TRBV29-1, the J gene TRBJ1-2; 7 bases align to TRBD1. J lost 3 bases, V lost 5 bases, and 6 bases had no gene match. The length of the CDR3 is 13 residues. The germline V gene has CDR1 SQVTM and CDR2 ANQGSEA. The CDR3 nucleotides read TGCAGCGTTAAACAGGGGACAGACTATGGCTACACCTTC. This sequence encodes CSVKQGTDYGYTF.

V is TRBV18 and J is TRBJ2-7; 9 bases agree with TRBD1. Germline V gene lookup returns CDR1 KGHSH and CDR2 LQKENI. The CDR3 sequence is 15 residues long. After removal of 6 bases from V and 5 bases from J, the junction contained 11 bases not matched to a gene. CDR3 sequence (DNA): TGTGCCAGCTCCCGTTCTGGGGGACAGGGAGACGAGCAGTACTTC. Translation gives CASSRSGGQGDEQYF.

The chain links TRBV9 to TRBJ1-1, with D possibly TRBD1 on 6 matching bases. The CDR3 length is 14 residues. Germline V gene lookup returns CDR1 SGDLS and CDR2 YYNGEE. Trimming removed 3 bases from V and 4 bases from J, with 13 bases in between. The CDR3: CASSEYRVGTEAFF. CDR3 DNA: TGTGCCAGCAGCGAATACAGGGTGGGCACTGAAGCTTTCTTT.

This clone showed up just a few times. The gene calls are TRBV7-3 and TRBJ2-2, with D unclear. The germline V gene has CDR1 SGHTA and CDR2 FQGTGA. The ends were cut back, 5 bases at V and 2 bases at J, with 12 bases in the middle. This CDR3 has 15 residues. CDR3 sequence (DNA): TGTGCCAGCAGCCCCGGACCATCCAACACCGGGGAGCTGTTTTTT. Its protein is CASSPGPSNTGELFF. The full variable domain, in which reference TRBV7-3 and TRBJ2-2 provide the parts outside the CDR3, is GAGVSQTPSNKVTEKGKYVELRCDPISGHTALYWYRQSLGQGPEFLIYFQGTGAADDSGLPNDRFFAVRPEGSVSTLKIQRTERGDSAVYLCASSPGPSNTGELFFGEGSRLTVL.

The V and J genes are TRBV27 and TRBJ1-1; 7 nucleotides align to TRBD1. Germline V gives CDR1 MNHEY, CDR2 SMNVEV (reference sequence). CDR3 size: 15 residues. The trim removed 4 bases at V and 3 bases at J, leaving 8 bases unmatched. CDR3 coding DNA: TGTGCCAGCAGTTCGGAAAATACAGGGGACACTGAAGCTTTCTTT. Translation gives CASSSENTGDTEAFF.

V gene TRBV5-5 combines with J gene TRBJ1-5; D ambiguous. This CDR3 has 15 amino acids. Per the germline V gene, CDR1 is SGHKS and CDR2 is YYEKEE (reference sequence). Trimming took 4 bases from V and 4 from J, leaving 15 bases between them. CDR3 residues: CASSLTERSNQPQHF. Written as DNA, the CDR3 is TGTGCCAGCAGCCTCACAGAGAGATCTAATCAGCCCCAGCATTTT.

The chain recombines TRBV29-1 with TRBJ2-5, with TRBD2 matching over 11 bases. The junction had 4 bases not matched to a gene; V was cut back by 4 bases and J by 3 bases. In germline, CDR1 is SQVTM, CDR2 ANQGSEA. The CDR3 is 14 residues long. DNA of the CDR3: TGCAGCGTTGGGGTAGCGGGAGGGGAAGAGACCCAGTACTTC. It encodes CSVGVAGGEETQYF. The full variable domain, its missing parts supplied by reference TRBV29-1 and TRBJ2-5, is SAVISQKPSRDICQRGTSLTIQCQVDSQVTMMFWYRQQPGQSLTLIATANQGSEATYESGFVIDKFPISRPNLTFSTLTVSNMSPEDSSIYLCSVGVAGGEETQYFGPGTRLLVL.

The chain carries TRBV9 and TRBJ2-7; 8 bases are shared with TRBD2. This CDR3 has 15 amino acids. The J segment lost 5 bases and the V segment lost 0 bases, leaving 7 bases of the junction unmatched. Germline CDR1 SGDLS, CDR2 YYNGEE. The DNA of the CDR3 is TGTGCCAGCAGCGTAGCTCCTAGCGGGTCGGACGAGCAGTACTTC. Protein sequence: CASSVAPSGSDEQYF. Variable domain in full (rest from reference TRBV9 and TRBJ2-7): DSGVTQTPKHLITATGQRVTLRCSPRSGDLSVYWYQQSLDQGLQFLIQYYNGEERAKGNILERFSAQQFPDLHSELNLSSLELGDSALYFCASSVAPSGSDEQYFGPGTRLTVT.

By its share, this clone is medium-sized. The chain is built from TRBV6-5 and TRBJ1-1, with D tentatively TRBD1 (5 bases). CDR1 is MNHEY and CDR2 is SVGAGI in the germline V gene. Trimming removed 7 bases at V and 1 base at J, with 16 bases between. This CDR3 comprises 15 residues. This CDR3 is CASTTYLTENTEAFF. For the CDR3, the DNA is TGTGCCAGCACCACCTACTTGACAGAGAACACTGAAGCTTTCTTT.

This rearrangement joins TRBV12-3 or TRBV12-4 to TRBJ1-2; TRBD1 might be the D (5 bases). CDR3 length: 13 amino acids. The ends were cut back, 3 bases at V and 7 bases at J, with 12 bases in the middle. The CDR3 region is CASSLRWGSGYTF. The CDR3 nucleotides read TGTGCCAGCAGTTTGCGGTGGGGCTCTGGCTACACCTTC.

This clone occurred once. V and J are TRBV19 and TRBJ2-2, with unresolved D. The CDR3 covers 9 residues. V shed 9 bases and J shed 5 bases, with 1 base lying between them. The germline V gene has CDR1 LNHDA and CDR2 SQIVND (reference sequence). CDR3 in DNA: TGTGCCAGAACCGGGGAGCTGTTTTTT. Amino acid sequence: CARTGELFF.

This sequence joins TRBV7-2 and TRBJ1-2, with 8 bases aligning to TRBD1. CDR1 and CDR2 (germline): SGHTA, FQGNSA. The ends lost 4 bases at V and 4 bases at J; junction bases unmatched: 2. This CDR3 is built from 13 residues. The CDR3 coding sequence is TGTGCCAGCAGCTCAGACAGGGGCTATGGCTACACCTTC. Its protein is CASSSDRGYGYTF.

V and J are TRBV9 and TRBJ1-3, with D maybe TRBD1 (5 bases). Per germline, CDR1 SGDLS and CDR2 YYNGEE. This CDR3 has 16 amino acids. The V end was cut by 3 bases, the J end by 0 bases, with 13 bases between. The CDR3 DNA reads TGTGCCAGCAGCGCACGATCAGGGAGCTCTGGAAACACCATATATTTT. It codes for CASSARSGSSGNTIYF.

The chain carries TRBV4-2 and TRBJ2-7; TRBD1 aligns across 10 bases. Germline V gene data show CDR1 as LGHNA and CDR2 as YNFKEQ. V dropped 0 bases and J dropped 2; count of bases not matched to a gene: 4. The CDR3 loop spans 16 amino acids. The CDR3, as DNA: TGTGCCAGCAGCCAAGATTCCGGACAGGGGGCCTACGAGCAGTACTTC. Protein: CASSQDSGQGAYEQYF.

This chain links TRBV15 with TRBJ2-5, with TRBD1 as a possible D gene (6 bases). The V end was cut by 0 bases, the J end by 8 bases, with 10 bases between. The germline V gene has CDR1 LNHNV and CDR2 YYDKDF (reference sequence). The CDR3 sequence is 13 residues long. The CDR3 bases are TGTGCCACCAGCAGAGATCAGGGGACCACCCAGTACTTC. Residues: CATSRDQGTTQYF. Using reference TRBV15 and TRBJ2-5 for the parts outside the CDR3, the full variable domain is DAMVIQNPRYQVTQFGKPVTLSCSQTLNHNVMYWYQQKSSQAPKLLFHYYDKDFNNEADTPDNFQSRRPNTSFCFLDIRSPGLGDTAMYLCATSRDQGTTQYFGPGTRLLVL.

This clone turned up a few times. The gene calls are TRBV6-1 and TRBJ1-3, with D hard to call. Germline V lookup: CDR1 MNHNS, CDR2 SASEGT. Trimming shortened V by 2 bases and J by 0 bases, and 11 bases separated the two germline ends. The CDR3 is 16 residues long. CDR3 sequence: CASSELEGTSGNTIYF. The CDR3 coding sequence is TGTGCCAGCAGTGAATTGGAGGGAACCTCTGGAAACACCATATATTTT.

This clone has just one count. The rearrangement links TRBV18 to TRBJ2-7; TRBD2 matches 11 bases. V trimming: 6 bases; J trimming: 3 bases; junction bases outside the gene matches: 10. CDR3 size: 16 residues. From germline, CDR1 is KGHSH and CDR2 LQKENI. CDR3 protein: CASSPGLAGTHYEQYF. The CDR3 DNA reads TGTGCCAGCTCTCCCGGACTAGCGGGCACACACTACGAGCAGTACTTC. Using reference TRBV18 and TRBJ2-7 for the parts outside the CDR3, the full variable domain is NAGVMQNPRHLVRRRGQEARLRCSPMKGHSHVYWYRQLPEEGLKFMVYLQKENIIDESGMPKERFSAEFPKEGPSILRIQQVVRGDSAAYFCASSPGLAGTHYEQYFGPGTRLTVT.

V gene TRBV6-5 combines with J gene TRBJ1-2; 7 bases agree with TRBD1. This CDR3 comprises 14 residues. Germline CDR1 and CDR2: MNHEY and SVGAGI. V was clipped by 5 bases and J by 4 bases; unmatched bases: 7. The DNA for the CDR3 is TGTGCCAGCAGTCTAGGACAGGCGAGCTATGGCTACACCTTC. Amino acids: CASSLGQASYGYTF.

The chain employs TRBV19 and TRBJ2-2; possibly TRBD2 for D (6 bases). CDR1 is LNHDA and CDR2 is SQIVND in the germline V gene (reference sequence). The CDR3 consists of 15 residues. V lost 8 bases, J lost 0 bases, and 13 bases lay in between. CDR3 sequence reads: CASWGGGANTGELFF. CDR3 nucleotides: TGTGCCAGTTGGGGAGGAGGGGCGAACACCGGGGAGCTGTTTTTT.

The chain links TRBV13 to TRBJ2-1; D is perhaps TRBD1 (6 bases). Germline lookup yields CDR1 PRHDT and CDR2 FYEKMQ (reference sequence). The germline V and J ends were trimmed by 0 bases and 5 bases, with 14 bases remaining between them. This CDR3 spans 16 amino acids. This chain's CDR3 is CASSLGKTGPHNEQFF. The DNA for the CDR3 is TGTGCCAGCAGCTTAGGGAAGACAGGCCCCCACAATGAGCAGTTCTTC. Using reference TRBV13 and TRBJ2-1 for the parts outside the CDR3, the full variable domain is AAGVIQSPRHLIKEKRETATLKCYPIPRHDTVYWYQQGPGQDPQFLISFYEKMQSDKGSIPDRFSAQQFSDYHSELNMSSLELGDSALYFCASSLGKTGPHNEQFFGPGTRLTVL.

This chain joins TRBV7-9 and TRBJ1-2, with a weak D call TRBD1 (5 bases). Germline CDR1 SEHNR, CDR2 FQNEAQ (reference sequence). The CDR3 extends over 13 amino acids. Trimming took off 3 bases at V and 8 bases at J, with 13 bases between the two ends. The CDR3 DNA sequence: TGTGCCAGCAGCTTTGAGCAGGGAGGAGGCTACACCTTC. Amino acids: CASSFEQGGGYTF.

The V and J genes are TRBV7-9 and TRBJ2-4, with 7 bases that match TRBD1. CDR1 is SEHNR and CDR2 is FQNEAQ in the germline V gene (reference sequence). This CDR3 is 15 amino acids long. After removal of 5 bases from V and 4 bases from J, the junction contained 8 bases not matched to a gene. CDR3 region: CASSDGTEEKNIQYF. CDR3 nucleotides: TGTGCCAGCAGCGACGGGACAGAAGAAAAAAACATTCAGTACTTC.